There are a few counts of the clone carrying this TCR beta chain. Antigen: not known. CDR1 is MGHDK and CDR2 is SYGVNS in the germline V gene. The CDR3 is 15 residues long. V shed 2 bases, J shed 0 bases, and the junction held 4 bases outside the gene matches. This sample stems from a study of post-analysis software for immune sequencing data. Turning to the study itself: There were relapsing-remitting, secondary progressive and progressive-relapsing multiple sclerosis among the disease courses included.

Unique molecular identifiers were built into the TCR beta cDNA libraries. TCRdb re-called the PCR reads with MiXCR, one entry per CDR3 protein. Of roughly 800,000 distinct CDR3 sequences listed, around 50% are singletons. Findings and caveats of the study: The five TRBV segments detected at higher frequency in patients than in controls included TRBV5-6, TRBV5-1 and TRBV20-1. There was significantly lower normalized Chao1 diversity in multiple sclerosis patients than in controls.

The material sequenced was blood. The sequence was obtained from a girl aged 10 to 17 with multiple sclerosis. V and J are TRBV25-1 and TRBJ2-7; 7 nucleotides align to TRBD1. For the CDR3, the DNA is TGTGCCAGCAGTGAAGCGACAGGGTCCTCCTACGAGCAGTACTTC. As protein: CASSEATGSSYEQYF.